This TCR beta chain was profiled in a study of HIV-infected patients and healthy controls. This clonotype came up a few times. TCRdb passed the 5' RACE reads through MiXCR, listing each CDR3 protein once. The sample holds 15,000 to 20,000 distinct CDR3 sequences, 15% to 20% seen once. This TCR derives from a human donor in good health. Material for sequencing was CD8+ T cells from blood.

The DNA for the CDR3 is TGCGCCAGCAGCTTGAAGTGGCGGGACGGGAACACTGAAGCTTTCTTT. It yields the protein CASSLKWRDGNTEAFF. The chain links TRBV5-1 to TRBJ1-1, with a possible D match to TRBD1 (5 bases). This CDR3 has 16 amino acids. The ends were cut back, 1 base at V and 1 base at J, with 14 bases in the middle. Germline-derived CDR1 and CDR2 are SGHRS and YFSETQ.